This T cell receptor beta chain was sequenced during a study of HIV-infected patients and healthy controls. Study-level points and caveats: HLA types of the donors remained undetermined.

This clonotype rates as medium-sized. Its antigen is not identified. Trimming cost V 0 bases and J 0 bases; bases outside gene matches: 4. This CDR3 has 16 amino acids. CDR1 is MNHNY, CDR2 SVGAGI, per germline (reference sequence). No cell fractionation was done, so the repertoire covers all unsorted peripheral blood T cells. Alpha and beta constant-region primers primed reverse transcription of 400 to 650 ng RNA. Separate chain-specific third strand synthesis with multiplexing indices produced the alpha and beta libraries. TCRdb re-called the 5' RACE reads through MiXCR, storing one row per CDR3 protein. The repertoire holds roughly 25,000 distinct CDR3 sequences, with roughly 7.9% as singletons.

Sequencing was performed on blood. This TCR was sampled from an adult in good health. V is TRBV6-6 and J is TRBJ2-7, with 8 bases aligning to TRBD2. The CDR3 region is CASSYSGGTSSYEQYF. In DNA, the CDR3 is TGTGCCAGCAGTTACTCGGGCGGGACTAGCTCCTACGAGCAGTACTTC.